Listed here is a single T cell receptor beta chain. The antigen is undetermined. The data were obtained in a study of radiotherapy plus CTLA-4 blockade in lung cancer. The CDR3 totals 15 residues. With V trimmed by 2 bases and J by 5 bases, 8 bases remained unmatched. Germline CDR1 KGHSH, CDR2 LQKENI. Study-wide results and caveats: Subsequent to radiotherapy plus ipilimumab, tumor-derived TCR clones underwent expansion in blood. The best predictor of response was reported to be early blood T cell clone dynamics, with interferon-beta.

Profiling relied on immunoSEQ multiplex PCR, and the TCRdb table lists in-frame clones only, not all of them. The sample yields 86,000 or so clones, 78% seen once. The sequencing here drew on peripheral blood, taken from a patient treated with radiotherapy plus ipilimumab. This clonotype was sampled from a human donor with non-small cell lung cancer who had a partial response to radiotherapy plus ipilimumab. Some clones in this sample may be carry-over from other donors' samples. The chain links TRBV18 to TRBJ2-5; 7 positions match TRBD1. The CDR3 bases are TGTGCCAGCTCACCAAACACAGGGGTGGAGGAGACCCAGTACTTC. As protein: CASSPNTGVEETQYF.